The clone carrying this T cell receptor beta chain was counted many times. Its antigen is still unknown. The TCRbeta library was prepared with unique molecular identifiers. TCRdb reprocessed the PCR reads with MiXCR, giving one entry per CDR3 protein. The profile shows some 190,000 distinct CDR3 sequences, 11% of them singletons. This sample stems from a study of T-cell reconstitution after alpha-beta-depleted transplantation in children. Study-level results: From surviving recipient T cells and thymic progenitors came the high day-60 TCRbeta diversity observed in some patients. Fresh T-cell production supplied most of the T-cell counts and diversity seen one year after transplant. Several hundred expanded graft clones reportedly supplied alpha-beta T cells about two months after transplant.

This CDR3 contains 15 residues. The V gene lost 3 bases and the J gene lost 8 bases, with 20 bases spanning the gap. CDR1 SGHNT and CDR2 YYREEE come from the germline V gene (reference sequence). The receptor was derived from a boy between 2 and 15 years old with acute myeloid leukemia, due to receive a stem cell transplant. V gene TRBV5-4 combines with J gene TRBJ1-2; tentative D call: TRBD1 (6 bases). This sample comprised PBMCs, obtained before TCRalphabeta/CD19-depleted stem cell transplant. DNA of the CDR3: TGTGCCAGCAGCTCCACTACAGGGATTTGGTGGGGCTACACCTTC. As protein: CASSSTTGIWWGYTF.